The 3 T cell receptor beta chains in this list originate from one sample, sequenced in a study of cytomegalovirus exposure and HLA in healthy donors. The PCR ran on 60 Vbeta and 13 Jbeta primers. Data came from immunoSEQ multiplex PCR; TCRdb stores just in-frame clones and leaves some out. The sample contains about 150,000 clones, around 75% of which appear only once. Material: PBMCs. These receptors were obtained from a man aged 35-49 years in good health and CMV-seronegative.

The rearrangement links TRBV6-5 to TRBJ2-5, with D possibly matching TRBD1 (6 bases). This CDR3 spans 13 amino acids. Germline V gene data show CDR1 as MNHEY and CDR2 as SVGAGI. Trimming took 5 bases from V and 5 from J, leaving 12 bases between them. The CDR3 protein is CASSASRGETQYF. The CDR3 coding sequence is TGTGCCAGCAGTGCCAGCAGGGGCGAGACCCAGTACTTC.

The CDR3, as DNA: TGTGCCAGCAGTTACTGGGGTAAGGGGACCCAGCATTTT. Its protein is CASSYWGKGTQHF. This chain uses TRBV6-6 with TRBJ1-5; perhaps TRBD1 as D (5 bases). Trimming pared 1 base from V and 11 bases from J, leaving 12 bases between. Germline V gives CDR1 MNHNY, CDR2 SVGAGI (reference sequence). This CDR3 comprises 13 residues.

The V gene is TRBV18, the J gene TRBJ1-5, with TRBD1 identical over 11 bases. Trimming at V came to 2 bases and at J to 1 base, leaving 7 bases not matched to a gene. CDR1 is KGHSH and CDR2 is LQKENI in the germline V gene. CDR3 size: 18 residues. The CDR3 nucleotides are TGTGCCAGCTCACCAACGGGACAGGGGGGATCAAGCAATCAGCCCCAGCATTTT. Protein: CASSPTGQGGSSNQPQHF.